This TCR beta chain stems from a study of cytomegalovirus exposure and HLA in healthy donors. Primers: 60 Vbeta forward and 13 Jbeta reverse. How the authors handled the data: Some 80 million unique TCR beta chains, 10 million to 14 million shared, were counted in a later analysis. Clones were read by immunoSEQ multiplex PCR, and TCRdb kept only the in-frame ones, dropping some. That table furnishes V, J and clone size, whereas the DNA furnished D and trimming. The sample lists nearly 200,000 clones; 70% to 85% were seen once. In regard to this clone: Its matching antigen is unknown.

Study outcomes and limitations: Most of the TCR beta V segments (in an earlier analysis) were productive either about 87% or about 30% of the time. After further analysis at a later stage, 16,951 TCR beta sequences were associated with HLA alleles at 0.05 false discovery rate. Among TCR beta chains, those listed as cytomegalovirus-associated numbered more than 150.

J was trimmed by 2 bases and V by 7 bases; bases with no gene match: 5. Germline CDR1 reads MNHEY; CDR2 reads SVGAGI. This CDR3 comprises 13 residues. The clonotype was recovered from a boy aged 2 to 10 in good health and CMV-seronegative. The V gene is TRBV6-5, the J gene TRBJ2-7, with 7 bases aligning to TRBD1. The material sequenced was PBMCs. The CDR3 DNA sequence: TGTGCCAGCAAGAGCACAGGGGCCTACGAGCAGTACTTC. It specifies CASKSTGAYEQYF.